This section outlines one T cell receptor (beta chain) sequence together with its context. This sample stems from a study of shared clonotypes between healthy human individuals. With 4 bases clipped from V and 2 bases from J, the junction kept 12 bases outside the gene matches. Germline CDR1 reads SGHRS; CDR2 reads YFSETQ. The CDR3 spans 16 residues. The protocol was immunoSEQ multiplex PCR, while the TCRdb copy is restricted to in-frame clones and leaves out a portion. Of fewer than 2.5 million clones in the sample, approximately 93% were seen once. The specimen sequenced was naive CD4+ T cells from PBMCs. Documented subset: CD45RA+ positively selected. V is TRBV5-1 and J is TRBJ2-7; 7 bases align to TRBD2. The sequence was collected from a man between 18 and 29 years old in good health. Some clones in this sample may be carry-over from other donors' samples. Written as DNA, the CDR3 is TGCGCCAGCAGCACCGCCCCAGCGGGGCCGACCTACGAGCAGTACTTC. This encodes CASSTAPAGPTYEQYF.